This TCR beta chain was recorded in a study of cytomegalovirus exposure and HLA in healthy donors. Study-wide points: Upon later analysis, HLA-associated TCR beta chains proved more clonally expanded than other, equally common chains.

Comment on this clone: The antigen remains unidentified.

13 Jbeta primers and 60 Vbeta primers were used for the PCR. Clones were sequenced by immunoSEQ multiplex PCR, and TCRdb holds only the in-frame ones, with some missing. The data contain under 250,000 clones, around 85% of them singletons. Healthy bone marrow donors made up the donor group. The source material was PBMCs. This clonotype was sampled from a human donor in good health.

The CDR3: CASSQESGLAGAGELFF. CDR3 sequence (DNA): TGCGCCAGCAGCCAAGAGAGCGGACTAGCGGGAGCCGGGGAGCTGTTTTTT. J is TRBJ2-2 and V is TRBV4-3; TRBD2 matches 13 bases. CDR1 and CDR2 (germline): LGHNA, YSLEER. This CDR3 is 17 amino acids long. After removal of 0 bases from V and 6 bases from J, the junction contained 4 bases not matched to a gene.